Listed here are 14 T cell receptor beta chains from one sample, sequenced in a study of T cell repertoires in cytomegalovirus infection. Using its own MiXCR run on the reads, TCRdb lists one record per CDR3 protein. The sample has some 180,000 distinct CDR3 sequences, approximately 19% seen once. Source material: PBMCs. The receptors come from a human donor in good health (CMV status not recorded). Some clones in this sample may be carry-over from other donors' samples.

In this sample, this clonotype turned up many times. The rearrangement uses TRBV7-2 and TRBJ2-7, with 8 bases identical to TRBD1. Germline assignment: CDR1 SGHTA and CDR2 FQGNSA. CDR3 size: 18 residues. Trimming removed 5 bases from V and 3 bases from J; junction bases left unmatched: 18. The CDR3 nucleotides are TGTGCCAGCAGCCGCGCCGTCGGTATTACAGGGGGTGACTACGAGCAGTACTTC. Its protein product is CASSRAVGITGGDYEQYF. Complete variable domain (other parts from reference TRBV7-2 and TRBJ2-7): GAGVSQSPSNKVTEKGKDVELRCDPISGHTALYWYRQSLGQGLEFLIYFQGNSAPDKSGLPSDRFSAERTGGSVSTLTIQRTQQEDSAVYLCASSRAVGITGGDYEQYFGPGTRLTVT.

The genes are TRBV2 and TRBJ2-2; 9 nucleotides agree with TRBD2. V lost 2 bases, J lost 6 bases, and 7 bases stayed unmatched. The CDR3 contains 16 residues. In germline, CDR1 is SNHLY, CDR2 FYNNEI. For the CDR3, the DNA is TGTGCCAGCAGTGAATGGGGACTAGCATCGGCCGGGGAGCTGTTTTTT. Its protein product is CASSEWGLASAGELFF.

This clonotype has more than one count but fewer than ten. This sequence joins TRBV7-2 and TRBJ1-5, with TRBD1 matching over 10 bases. The V segment lost 5 bases and the J segment 1 base; nucleotides outside the gene matches: 8. Germline CDR1 and CDR2: SGHTA and FQGNSA. The CDR3 has 17 amino acids. The CDR3 loop is CASSHRTGGTSNQPQHF. The CDR3 nucleotides read TGTGCCAGCAGCCACCGGACAGGGGGTACCAGCAATCAGCCCCAGCATTTT.

This clonotype was counted between two and nine times. This chain connects TRBV5-1 to TRBJ2-5; 8 positions match TRBD2. The CDR3 consists of 18 residues. V was clipped by 0 bases and J by 2 bases; unmatched bases: 12. The germline gives CDR1 SGHRS, CDR2 YFSETQ. Here the CDR3 DNA reads TGCGCCAGCAGCTTGGTGTGGGCTAGCGGGCTTCGACAAGAGACCCAGTACTTC. This codes for CASSLVWASGLRQETQYF.

V usage is TRBV27 and J usage is TRBJ2-6; D might be TRBD1 (6 bases). The CDR3 has 17 residues. CDR1 MNHEY and CDR2 SMNVEV come from the germline V gene (reference sequence). V was cut by 4 bases and J by 2 bases, with 15 bases left in between. The CDR3 DNA follows: TGTGCCAGCAGTTCAAAGGACAGTTCAGCTGGGGCCAACGTCCTGACTTTC. Its translation: CASSSKDSSAGANVLTF.

This clonotype has ten or more counts. The chain links TRBV7-9 to TRBJ1-5; tentative D call: TRBD1 (5 bases). Trimming removed 5 bases from V and 5 bases from J, with 16 bases in between. CDR1 is SEHNR, CDR2 FQNEAQ, per germline (reference sequence). This CDR3 is built from 15 residues. CDR3 protein: CASSPGWGSHQPQHF. As DNA, the CDR3 is TGTGCCAGCAGCCCGGGGTGGGGGAGCCATCAGCCCCAGCATTTT.

The genes are TRBV20-1 and TRBJ2-1, with unresolved D. The CDR3 is 13 amino acids. V was pared by 5 bases and J by 5 bases, with 13 bases between. Per the germline V gene, CDR1 is DFQATT and CDR2 is SNEGSKA (reference sequence). CDR3 amino acids: CSAARTPNNEQFF. The CDR3 DNA sequence: TGCAGTGCTGCGCGGACCCCAAACAATGAGCAGTTCTTC.

The chain carries TRBV27 and TRBJ2-3; D is undetermined. Germline V gene data show CDR1 as MNHEY and CDR2 as SMNVEV (reference sequence). The CDR3 length is 13 residues. Between the trimmed V and J ends, which lost 4 bases and 6 bases, there was a span of 11 bases. The CDR3 DNA sequence: TGTGCCAGCAGTTCCCGGGTAAAGGATACGCAGTATTTT. Its translation: CASSSRVKDTQYF.

This clonotype came up a few times. This chain's CDR3 is CASSPDRVQGKLFF. For the CDR3, the DNA is TGTGCCAGCAGCCCAGACAGGGTTCAAGGAAAACTGTTTTTT. The rearrangement uses TRBV7-9 and TRBJ1-4; 7 nucleotides line up with TRBD1. V gave up 5 bases and J gave up 10 bases; unmatched junction bases: 10. Germline V gives CDR1 SEHNR, CDR2 FQNEAQ (reference sequence). The CDR3 totals 14 residues.

This chain connects TRBV12-3 or TRBV12-4 to TRBJ2-2; D gene unclear. Trimming shortened V by 1 base and J by 3 bases, and 6 bases separated the two germline ends. The CDR3 consists of 14 residues. CDR3 region: CASSLGIYTGELFF. The CDR3 coding sequence is TGTGCCAGCAGTTTAGGGATCTACACCGGGGAGCTGTTTTTT.

This clonotype came up a few times. V gene TRBV7-8 combines with J gene TRBJ2-4; no firm D call. Germline CDR1 reads SGHVS; CDR2 reads FQNEAQ. There are 14 residues in the CDR3. V shed 8 bases and J shed 4 bases, with 15 bases lying between them. CDR3 protein: CASSLPSGKNIQYF. The CDR3 bases are TGTGCCAGCTCCCTCCCCTCCGGGAAAAACATTCAGTACTTC.

Note on this clonotype: An end of the junction does not agree with germline; a read error may underlie this. The rearrangement joins TRBV6-5 to TRBJ1-2, with D unclear. Germline CDR1 reads MNHEY; CDR2 reads SVGAGI. This CDR3 has 15 amino acids. The DNA for the CDR3 is TGTGCCTGCAGTTACTCTCCCACGGCGATCTATGGCTACACCTTC. Its translation: CACSYSPTAIYGYTF.

The CDR3 region is CASSLGQGTKAFF. The CDR3 coding sequence is TGTGCCAGCAGCTTGGGACAGGGAACGAAAGCTTTCTTT. The V call is TRBV5-6, the J call TRBJ1-1; 7 bases are shared with TRBD1. CDR1 and CDR2 from the germline V gene are SGHDT and YYEEEE. The CDR3 has 13 amino acids. The J segment lost 9 bases and the V segment lost 0 bases, leaving 5 bases of the junction unmatched.

The chain carries TRBV18 and TRBJ1-2; D possibly corresponds to TRBD1 (5 bases). The CDR3 loop spans 13 amino acids. The V end was cut by 6 bases, the J end by 7 bases, with 15 bases between. CDR1 and CDR2 (germline): KGHSH, LQKENI. The CDR3 loop reads CASSPGRNGGYTF. The DNA for the CDR3 is TGTGCCAGCTCTCCAGGGAGGAACGGTGGCTACACCTTC. Using reference TRBV18 and TRBJ1-2 for the parts outside the CDR3, the full variable domain is NAGVMQNPRHLVRRRGQEARLRCSPMKGHSHVYWYRQLPEEGLKFMVYLQKENIIDESGMPKERFSAEFPKEGPSILRIQQVVRGDSAAYFCASSPGRNGGYTFGSGTRLTVV.